The clone carrying this T cell receptor beta chain was found once. This sample is part of a study of blood T cell repertoires in COVID-19. Study summary: Both acute and convalescent COVID-19 samples were obtained from the United States, Italy and Spain. Sample material is recorded as cDNA or gDNA derived from T cells, B-cell-depleted T cells, or PBMCs.

Germline V lookup: CDR1 SGDLS, CDR2 YYNGEE. The CDR3 consists of 15 residues. J lost 5 bases, V lost 3 bases, and 5 bases had no gene match. Sequencing used immunoSEQ multiplex PCR; TCRdb keeps in-frame clones, though not all of them. The table lists 39,000 or so clones, approximately 81% of them singletons. The sequence derives from a man aged 60 to 75 in a cohort sampled during active COVID-19. The specimen was peripheral blood. This sequence joins TRBV9 and TRBJ2-5; 12 positions match TRBD1. CDR3 region: CASSAGTGGIETQYF. DNA for the CDR3: TGTGCCAGCAGCGCGGGGACAGGGGGCATCGAGACCCAGTACTTC.